These 9 T cell receptor beta chains were sequenced from one sample in a study of T cells in Graves' hyperthyroidism and ophthalmopathy (dated 2019 in TCRdb). The library relied on multiplex PCR. Sequencer: Illumina HiSeq 2000. Amplification of TCR beta CDR3 regions was carried out from RNA transcripts. The first round of RT-PCR for the TCR CDR3 was performed with the HTBI primer set and the Qiagen OneStep RT-PCR kit. TCRdb reprocessed the public reads (quality trimming at Q25 with fastp, clone calling with MiXCR) and kept in-frame beta chains. Entries that share a CDR3 protein sequence are merged under the most common genes and DNA. Counted in this sample were 550,000 to 800,000 distinct CDR3 sequences; 16% of them appeared once. The leading ten clones occupy roughly 8% of the sample. Sequences were obtained from blood. The receptors stem from a man aged 18 to 35 with Graves' hyperthyroidism.

This clonotype has at least ten counts. V and J are TRBV18 and TRBJ2-3; a possible D gene is TRBD2 (6 bases). CDR1 and CDR2 from the germline V gene are KGHSH and LQKENI. The CDR3 totals 16 residues. V was trimmed by 1 base and J by 0 bases, leaving 11 bases between them. The CDR3 DNA reads TGTGCCAGCTCACCACAGGGCGGGGCTAGCACAGATACGCAGTATTTT. It translates to CASSPQGGASTDTQYF.

This clonotype was seen a few times. The CDR3: CASSQEPAVMNTEAFF. In DNA form, the CDR3 reads TGTGCCAGCAGCCAAGAACCGGCAGTCATGAACACTGAAGCTTTCTTT. The chain links TRBV3-1 to TRBJ1-1; D remains unclear. Germline-derived CDR1 and CDR2 are LGHDT and YNNKEL (reference sequence). The CDR3 is 16 residues long. The ends were cut back, 0 bases at V and 0 bases at J, with 11 bases in the middle.

This CDR3 is CASSAIPGHGAFSGNTIYF. CDR3 coding DNA: TGTGCCAGCAGCGCTATACCGGGACACGGGGCTTTCTCTGGAAACACCATATATTTT. V is TRBV9 and J is TRBJ1-3, with a possible D match to TRBD1 (6 bases). The CDR3 is made up of 19 amino acids. V lost 3 bases and J lost 0, with 22 bases in between. From germline, CDR1 is SGDLS and CDR2 YYNGEE.

The V and J genes are TRBV12-3 or TRBV12-4 and TRBJ2-2, with 9 bases matching TRBD2. The CDR3 consists of 15 residues. V was clipped by 6 bases and J by 4 bases; unmatched bases: 6. The CDR3 protein is CASRGLAGTTGELFF. CDR3 DNA sequence: TGTGCCAGCAGGGGGCTAGCGGGAACCACCGGGGAGCTGTTTTTT.

This clonotype was observed a handful of times. The chain uses TRBV6-2 or TRBV6-3 and TRBJ2-5, with D possibly being TRBD1 or TRBD2 (5 bases each). The CDR3 has 13 residues. CDR1 and CDR2 (germline): MNHEY, SVGEGT. V was shortened by 5 bases and J by 5 bases, with 12 bases between the two germline ends. The CDR3 sequence: CASSRDPGETQYF. The CDR3 DNA follows: TGTGCCAGCAGTCGGGACCCGGGGGAGACCCAGTACTTC.

A remark on this clonotype: In this CDR3 the conserved last residue, phenylalanine or tryptophan, is missing, so a read error is likely. This chain uses TRBV7-6 with TRBJ1-6; the match to TRBD1 covers 9 bases. With 4 bases clipped from V and 6 bases from J, the junction kept 4 bases outside the gene matches. The CDR3 has 15 amino acids. Germline V gene lookup returns CDR1 SGHVS and CDR2 FNYEAQ. The CDR3 coding sequence is TGTGCCAGCAGCTACGGGACAGGGTTTAATTCACCCCTCCACCTT. This gives the protein CASSYGTGFNSPLHL.

In this sample, this clonotype turned up many times. The rearrangement joins TRBV6-1 to TRBJ2-3, with 10 bases matching TRBD1. Germline assignment: CDR1 MNHNS and CDR2 SASEGT. Unmatched junction bases numbered 15, after V lost 5 bases and J lost 4 bases. This CDR3 has 18 residues. In DNA form, the CDR3 reads TGTGCCAGCAGTCTCCAGATTCGACAGGGGGCGAACGCAGATACGCAGTATTTT. Translation: CASSLQIRQGANADTQYF.

There are many counts of this clonotype. CDR3 coding DNA: TGTGCCAGCAGTTTAGGGACAGGGGTTTTCAATCAGCCCCAGCATTTT. Translated: CASSLGTGVFNQPQHF. The chain couples TRBV12-3 or TRBV12-4 to TRBJ1-5, with 9 bases fitting TRBD1. The CDR3 has 16 amino acids. V lost 1 base to trimming and J lost 3 bases; unmatched junction nucleotides: 4.

This clonotype was counted a few times. The chain employs TRBV18 and TRBJ2-4; D ambiguous. The CDR3 is made up of 15 amino acids. Germline values: CDR1 KGHSH, CDR2 LQKENI. Trimming shortened V by 3 bases and J by 0 bases, and 9 bases separated the two germline ends. The CDR3, as DNA: TGTGCCAGCTCACCCCAGGAACTAGCCAAAAACATTCAGTACTTC. Translating gives CASSPQELAKNIQYF. The full variable domain, rest sourced from reference TRBV18 and TRBJ2-4, is NAGVMQNPRHLVRRRGQEARLRCSPMKGHSHVYWYRQLPEEGLKFMVYLQKENIIDESGMPKERFSAEFPKEGPSILRIQQVVRGDSAAYFCASSPQELAKNIQYFGAGTRLSVL.